The present entry profiles one TCR beta chain with its context. The antigen is not known. Germline CDR1 DFQATT, CDR2 SNEGSKA (reference sequence). This CDR3 region has 12 residues. V was shortened by 4 bases and J by 3 bases, with 10 bases between the two germline ends. This specimen belongs to a study of CD8+CD57+ T cells in acquired aplastic anemia. Study-level information: Average CD4+ read depth in healthy donors was 9.5 million to 13 million reads. Study conclusions and caveats: Some 27 CD8+ CDR3 sequences were shared between patients and controls.

Investigators profiled TCR beta VDJ and CDR3 from genomic DNA template. TCRdb analysed the reads with MiXCR anew, one entry per CDR3 protein. This table has a few hundred thousand distinct CDR3 sequences, about 70% appearing once. What was sequenced was sorted CD4+, CD8+, or CD8+CD57+ T cells (not recorded which) from PBMCs. The receptor comes from a human donor in good health, serving as a control. This rearrangement joins TRBV20-1 to TRBJ2-7; D perhaps matches TRBD1 (6 bases). The chain's CDR3 is CSANRQVYEQYF. The DNA of the CDR3 is TGCAGTGCTAACCGACAGGTCTACGAGCAGTACTTC.